This T cell receptor (beta chain) comes out of a study of OX40 agonist ivuxolimab in advanced cancers. Study-level findings and limits: Averaging showed that CD8+ T cells had more expanded clones than CD4+ did. It was also the case that some nonresponders had low normalized T-cell clonal expansion. The expanded peripheral T cells' antigen specificity was not determined.

About this clone itself: What it binds is unknown.

The repertoire was sequenced with immunoSEQ multiplex PCR; TCRdb's copy has only in-frame clones and lacks some. Here the sample spans tens of thousands of clones, 87% being singletons. Trimming shortened V by 5 bases and J by 17 bases, and 15 bases separated the two germline ends. The V gene's germline CDR1 is MNHNY and CDR2 SVGAGI (reference sequence). The CDR3 is made up of 11 amino acids. This receptor was obtained from an adult with an advanced solid tumor such as melanoma, head and neck, liver or kidney cancer. The chain has TRBV6-6 and TRBJ1-4; maybe TRBD1 (6 bases). Material: CD4+ or CD8+ T cells sorted from blood, obtained in a trial of the OX40 agonist ivuxolimab. CDR3 region: CASSGTGSSFF. In DNA form, the CDR3 reads TGTGCCAGCAGTGGAACAGGGAGTAGCTTTTTT.